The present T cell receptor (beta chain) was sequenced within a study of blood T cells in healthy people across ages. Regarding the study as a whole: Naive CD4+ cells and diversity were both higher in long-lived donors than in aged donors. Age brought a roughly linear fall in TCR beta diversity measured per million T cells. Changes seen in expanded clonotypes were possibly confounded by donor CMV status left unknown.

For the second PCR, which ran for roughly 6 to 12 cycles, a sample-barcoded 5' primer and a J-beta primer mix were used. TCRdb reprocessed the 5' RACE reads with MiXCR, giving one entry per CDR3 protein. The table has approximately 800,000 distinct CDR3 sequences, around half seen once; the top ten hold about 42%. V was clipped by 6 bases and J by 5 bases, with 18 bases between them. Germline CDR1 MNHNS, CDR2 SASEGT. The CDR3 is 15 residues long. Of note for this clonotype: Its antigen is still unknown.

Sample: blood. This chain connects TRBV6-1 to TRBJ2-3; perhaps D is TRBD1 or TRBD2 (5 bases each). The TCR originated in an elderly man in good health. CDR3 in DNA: TGTGCCAGCAGCCAGCCCGGGACCTCAAGAGATACGCAGTATTTT. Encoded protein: CASSQPGTSRDTQYF.